The entry below describes one T cell receptor (beta chain). Its antigen is not known. The data derive from a study of graft-versus-host responses after intestinal transplantation. Study-wide context: Each patient got anti-thymocyte globulin induction, then tacrolimus and steroids for around three years. Study-level points and caveats: Peak circulating GvH clone levels were associated with early post-transplant HvG declines. Graft-donor T cell macrochimerism in patients accompanied high graft-versus-host to host-versus-graft clonal ratios in allografts. Present in recipient marrow, GvH clones included some that appeared first in ileum or blood.

Some clones are missing from TCRdb's copy, which holds only in-frame ones; the method was immunoSEQ multiplex PCR. Here the sample spans roughly 96,000 clones, 91% being singletons. V lost 4 bases and J lost 6; bases outside the gene matches: 5. Looked up from germline, CDR1 is SNHLY and CDR2 is FYNNEI. This CDR3 is built from 15 residues. Sequenced material: unstimulated CD8+ T cells sorted from spleen or lymph node cells, taken before intestinal transplant. The genes are TRBV2 and TRBJ1-4, with TRBD1 matching over 10 bases. The receptor was isolated from a human donor who received an intestinal transplant. The CDR3 protein is CASSGTGTGDEKLFF. The CDR3 DNA reads TGTGCCAGCAGTGGAACCGGGACAGGGGATGAAAAACTGTTTTTT.